This entry lists 24 T cell receptor beta chains sequenced from one sample in a study of identifying expanded T cells in peripheral blood. Measured with immunoSEQ multiplex PCR; TCRdb has only the in-frame clones, and not every one. The sample holds 100,000 to 150,000 clones; over 65% are singletons and the top ten take 2.5% to 3.5%. The sequenced sample was blood. These receptors were collected from a person between 18 and 70 years old in good health.

The chain joins TRBV11-3 to TRBJ1-6; TRBD1 matches at 7 bases. Germline V gene lookup returns CDR1 SGHNT and CDR2 YENEEA. The CDR3 consists of 16 residues. V gave up 4 bases and J gave up 5 bases; unmatched junction bases: 8. For the CDR3, the DNA is TGTGCCAGCAGCTCCCAGGGGGTCCTTAATAATTCACCCCTCCACTTT. Translated: CASSSQGVLNNSPLHF.

Note on this clone: A much larger clonotype is one base distant, so this may be a read error. Other DNA sequences in the same sample also yield this CDR3. The chain has TRBV7-9 and TRBJ1-1; D remains ambiguous. The germline V gene has CDR1 SEHNR and CDR2 FQNEAQ (reference sequence). The CDR3 contains 11 residues. With 3 bases removed from V and 5 bases from J, the gap between germline ends came to 4 bases. As DNA, the CDR3 is TGTGCCAGCAGCTTGGGTACTGAAGCTTTCTTT. Protein sequence: CASSLGTEAFF.

The rearrangement joins TRBV7-2 to TRBJ2-4, with D maybe TRBD2 (6 bases). The germline gives CDR1 SGHTA, CDR2 FQGNSA. The CDR3 runs to 16 residues. Trimming removed 6 bases at V and 3 bases at J, with 18 bases between. The CDR3 reads CASSSAAGRDKNIQYF. Written as DNA, the CDR3 is TGTGCCAGCAGTTCAGCCGCGGGACGGGACAAAAACATTCAGTACTTC.

CDR3: CASSSPGYEQFF. In DNA, the CDR3 is TGTGCCAGCAGCTCCCCAGGGTATGAGCAGTTCTTC. The chain carries TRBV7-9 and TRBJ2-1, with D perhaps matching TRBD1 (5 bases). From germline, CDR1 is SEHNR and CDR2 FQNEAQ (reference sequence). This CDR3 region has 12 residues. V lost 4 bases, J lost 8 bases, and 9 bases lay in between.

The table lists this clone with a count of one. The J gene is TRBJ2-7, the V gene TRBV19; D may match TRBD1 or TRBD2 (6 bases each). The CDR3 has 14 amino acids. The V gene's germline CDR1 is LNHDA and CDR2 SQIVND (reference sequence). Trimming left V 5 bases short and J 0 bases short, with 11 bases between. As DNA, the CDR3 is TGTGCCAGTAGTCTCCGGGGGCTCTCCTACGAGCAGTACTTC. Translated, it gives CASSLRGLSYEQYF.

The chain joins TRBV4-3 to TRBJ2-3; D may match TRBD1 or TRBD2 (7 bases each). Trimming shortened V by 1 base and J by 4 bases, and 18 bases separated the two germline ends. This CDR3 spans 17 amino acids. Germline CDR1 is LGHNA and CDR2 is YSLEER. Written as DNA, the CDR3 is TGCGCCAGCAGCCAAGGAGCGGGGTCAGGGGGACCAGATACGCAGTATTTT. Translating it yields CASSQGAGSGGPDTQYF.

This chain joins TRBV2 and TRBJ2-2; TRBD2 agrees at 9 bases. The germline V gene encodes CDR1 SNHLY and CDR2 FYNNEI. Trimming took 7 bases from V and 7 from J; bases not matched to a gene: 16. The CDR3 has 17 residues. CDR3 nucleotide sequence: TGTGCCAGCATTAAACTCGATAGCGGGGGCCAGGGCGGGGAGCTGTTTTTT. This sequence encodes CASIKLDSGGQGGELFF.

The V call is TRBV27, the J call TRBJ1-4; possible D gene TRBD1, 5 bases. Per the germline V gene, CDR1 is MNHEY and CDR2 is SMNVEV (reference sequence). With 5 bases removed from V and 1 base from J, the gap between germline ends came to 11 bases. The CDR3 covers 15 residues. The CDR3 loop is CASSARQLTNEKLFF. The CDR3 bases are TGTGCCAGCAGTGCCAGACAGTTAACTAATGAAAAACTGTTTTTT.

About this clone: This same CDR3 is encoded by further DNA sequences in the sample. This rearrangement joins TRBV4-3 to TRBJ2-7, with 8 nucleotides matching TRBD1. There are 15 residues in the CDR3. V shed 1 base, J shed 2 bases, and the junction held 4 bases outside the gene matches. The V gene's germline CDR1 is LGHNA and CDR2 YSLEER. CDR3 residues: CASSQGTGSTYEQYF. In DNA form, the CDR3 reads TGCGCCAGCAGCCAAGGGACAGGGTCCACCTACGAGCAGTACTTC.

This clone was counted a single time. This chain links TRBV7-9 with TRBJ2-7; D may be TRBD1 (6 bases). The germline CDR1 and CDR2 sequences are SEHNR and FQNEAQ (reference sequence). Trimming cost V 4 bases and J 1 base, with 20 bases left between them. The CDR3 consists of 17 residues. Written as DNA, the CDR3 is TGTGCCAGCAGCTACAGCGAAATTGGACAGTCGTCCTACGAGCAGTACTTC. Translation: CASSYSEIGQSSYEQYF.

This clone was found a few times. This CDR3 is CASRAPWGLHITQYF. For the CDR3, the DNA is TGTGCCAGCCGCGCCCCATGGGGACTCCACATCACGCAGTATTTT. The chain combines TRBV11-2 with TRBJ2-3; tentative D call: TRBD2 (6 bases). There are 15 residues in the CDR3. Trimming took off 8 bases at V and 9 bases at J, with 24 bases between the two ends. CDR1 and CDR2 from the germline V gene are SGHAT and FQNNGV.

This clone was observed a few times. J is TRBJ1-5 and V is TRBV6-1; no definite D call. V shed 2 bases and J shed 3 bases, with 5 bases lying between them. The CDR3 has 13 residues. CDR1 is MNHNS, CDR2 SASEGT, per germline. The CDR3 spells CASSESYNQPQHF. The CDR3 region has the DNA TGTGCCAGCAGTGAAAGCTACAATCAGCCCCAGCATTTT.

V is TRBV7-9 and J is TRBJ2-1, with D uncertain. CDR3 length: 11 amino acids. Germline V gene data show CDR1 as SEHNR and CDR2 as FQNEAQ (reference sequence). V shed 4 bases and J shed 8 bases, with 6 bases lying between them. The DNA for the CDR3 is TGTGCCAGCAGCTGGGCTGATGAGCAGTTCTTC. Protein sequence: CASSWADEQFF.

This clone came up once. The chain is built from TRBV7-2 and TRBJ2-7; D gene ambiguous. The CDR3 contains 11 residues. Trimming took off 4 bases at V and 4 bases at J, with 5 bases between the two ends. Germline CDR1 and CDR2: SGHTA and FQGNSA. The CDR3 sequence is CASSSWYEQYF. Written as DNA, the CDR3 is TGTGCCAGCAGCTCCTGGTACGAGCAGTACTTC. Combining the CDR3 with reference TRBV7-2 and TRBJ2-7 gives the whole variable domain GAGVSQSPSNKVTEKGKDVELRCDPISGHTALYWYRQSLGQGLEFLIYFQGNSAPDKSGLPSDRFSAERTGGSVSTLTIQRTQQEDSAVYLCASSSWYEQYFGPGTRLTVT.

The CDR3 nucleotides are TGTGCCAGCCGAGCGGGGGCCACAGATACGCAGTATTTT. Amino acids: CASRAGATDTQYF. The V and J genes are TRBV19 and TRBJ2-3; 8 nucleotides line up with TRBD2. Germline V lookup: CDR1 LNHDA, CDR2 SQIVND (reference sequence). Trimming took 9 bases from V and 2 from J; bases not matched to a gene: 4. The length of the CDR3 is 13 residues.

CDR3 protein: CASSYSQGPYEQYF. The CDR3 coding sequence is TGTGCCAGCAGTTACTCGCAGGGACCCTACGAGCAGTACTTC. The V call is TRBV6-5, the J call TRBJ2-7; either TRBD1 or TRBD2 may supply D (5 bases each). The CDR3 consists of 14 residues. V lost 0 bases and J lost 2, with 8 bases in between. CDR1 is MNHEY and CDR2 is SVGAGI in the germline V gene.

This clone was seen only a few times. The chain combines TRBV7-6 with TRBJ2-1, with TRBD1 as a possible D gene (5 bases). Trimming took 5 bases from V and 7 from J, leaving 6 bases between them. CDR3 length: 11 residues. CDR1 and CDR2 from the germline V gene are SGHVS and FNYEAQ. CDR3 region: CASSDRNEQFF. The CDR3 DNA is TGTGCCAGCAGCGACAGAAATGAGCAGTTCTTC. Filled out from reference TRBV7-6 and TRBJ2-1, the complete variable domain reads GAGVSQSPRYKVTKRGQDVALRCDPISGHVSLYWYRQALGQGPEFLTYFNYEAQQDKSGLPNDRFSAERPEGSISTLTIQRTEQRDSAMYRCASSDRNEQFFGPGTRLTVL.

The table lists this clone with a count of one. The chain joins TRBV5-4 to TRBJ2-1, with D unresolved. This CDR3 is built from 13 residues. V was clipped by 3 bases and J by 6 bases, with 10 bases between them. The germline gives CDR1 SGHNT, CDR2 YYREEE (reference sequence). This CDR3 is CASSSISTNEQFF. The CDR3 bases are TGTGCCAGCAGCTCTATCTCGACCAATGAGCAGTTCTTC.

This clone showed up just a few times. The chain couples TRBV12-5 to TRBJ2-3; perhaps TRBD2 as D (7 bases). The V and J ends lost 1 base and 4 bases respectively, with 15 bases between them. The CDR3 is made up of 16 amino acids. Per the germline V gene, CDR1 is LGHNT and CDR2 is FRNRAP. CDR3 protein: CASGLGGRGFADTQYF. CDR3 nucleotide sequence: TGTGCTAGTGGTTTGGGAGGGAGGGGGTTCGCAGATACGCAGTATTTT.

This CDR3 is CASSSGRTEAFF. The CDR3, as DNA: TGTGCCAGTAGTTCCGGGAGGACTGAAGCTTTCTTT. The rearrangement joins TRBV19 to TRBJ1-1; D gene uncertain. The V end was cut by 5 bases, the J end by 5 bases, with 9 bases between. The CDR3 consists of 12 residues. Germline values: CDR1 LNHDA, CDR2 SQIVND (reference sequence). The whole variable domain, filled in from reference TRBV19 and TRBJ1-1, reads DGGITQSPKYLFRKEGQNVTLSCEQNLNHDAMYWYRQDPGQGLRLIYYSQIVNDFQKGDIAEGYSVSREKKESFPLTVTSAQKNPTAFYLCASSSGRTEAFFGQGTRLTVV.

The rearrangement joins TRBV9 to TRBJ1-4; TRBD1 aligns across 11 bases. The CDR3 length is 15 residues. Unmatched junction bases numbered 4, after V lost 2 bases and J lost 7 bases. Germline CDR1 reads SGDLS; CDR2 reads YYNGEE. The CDR3 nucleotides are TGTGCCAGCAGCGTCACCGGGACAGGGGGTGAAAAACTGTTTTTT. Residues: CASSVTGTGGEKLFF.

CDR3 nucleotides: TGCGCCAGCAGCCGCGTAAGGAAACAGCCCCAGCATTTT. This codes for CASSRVRKQPQHF. The gene calls are TRBV4-1 and TRBJ1-5; D remains unclear. The CDR3 has 13 amino acids. Trimming stripped 4 bases from V and 7 bases from J, with 11 bases between. Germline CDR1 MGHRA, CDR2 YSYEKL.

CDR3 amino acids: CASSLGGGANVLTF. DNA of the CDR3: TGCGCCAGCAGCTTGGGTGGTGGGGCCAACGTCCTGACTTTC. V usage is TRBV5-1 and J usage is TRBJ2-6; D is unresolved. There are 14 residues in the CDR3. V gave up 0 bases and J gave up 3 bases, with 4 bases separating them. CDR1 and CDR2 from the germline V gene are SGHRS and YFSETQ.

This clone was counted only a few times. The chain employs TRBV7-3 and TRBJ2-7, with 9 nucleotides matching TRBD2. Germline trimming cut 0 bases from V and 2 bases from J; bases unmatched to any gene: 8. The CDR3 length is 17 residues. CDR1 is SGHTA and CDR2 is FQGTGA in the germline V gene. The CDR3 loop reads CASSLTSLTSGPYEQYF. The CDR3 region has the DNA TGTGCCAGCAGCTTAACCTCCCTGACTAGCGGCCCCTACGAGCAGTACTTC.